The 19 T cell receptor beta chains in this list originate from one sample, sequenced in a study of T cells in Graves' hyperthyroidism and ophthalmopathy. Authors of the study amplified TCR beta CDR3 regions from RNA transcripts. HTBI primers were employed in a first-round RT-PCR of the TCR CDR3. TCRdb re-called the multiplex PCR reads through MiXCR, storing one row per CDR3 protein. Of 250,000 to 350,000 distinct CDR3 sequences detected, 22% appear once; the ten largest clones hold about 60%. Sample: blood. Every receptor here comes from a man between 25 and 39 years old with Graves' ophthalmopathy.

The table lists this clonotype with many counts. The chain couples TRBV2 to TRBJ2-5; unclear D gene. CDR1 SNHLY and CDR2 FYNNEI come from the germline V gene. The CDR3 totals 13 residues. Trimming took 4 bases from V and 5 from J, leaving 11 bases between them. The CDR3 DNA sequence: TGTGCCAGCAGTGTGAGTAGCTTCGAGACCCAGTACTTC. Encoded protein: CASSVSSFETQYF.

In DNA, the CDR3 is TGTGCCAGTAGTGTCCCCGAGACAGGACTCACAGATACGCAGTATTTT. Residues: CASSVPETGLTDTQYF. V gene TRBV19 combines with J gene TRBJ2-3, with TRBD1 as a possible D gene (6 bases). With 5 bases removed from V and 2 bases from J, the gap between germline ends came to 17 bases. The CDR3 is made up of 16 amino acids. CDR1 is LNHDA, CDR2 SQIVND, per germline (reference sequence).

This clonotype was counted a few times. This chain links TRBV27 with TRBJ1-6, with D tentatively TRBD1 (5 bases). V gave up 6 bases and J gave up 5 bases, with 11 bases separating them. Germline-derived CDR1 and CDR2 are MNHEY and SMNVEV (reference sequence). The CDR3 loop spans 14 amino acids. DNA of the CDR3: TGTGCCAGCAGGTGGGACGGTAATAATTCACCCCTCCACTTT. It specifies CASRWDGNNSPLHF.

The chain employs TRBV6-1 and TRBJ2-3; no clear D gene. Germline loops: CDR1 MNHNS, CDR2 SASEGT. The ends were cut back, 7 bases at V and 2 bases at J, with 10 bases in the middle. The CDR3 extends over 13 amino acids. The CDR3 DNA reads as TGTGCCAGCATTGAGGATTCCACAGATACGCAGTATTTT. It yields the protein CASIEDSTDTQYF.

On this clonotype itself: A read error is likely, as this CDR3 ends without the conserved phenylalanine or tryptophan. The J gene is TRBJ2-1, the V gene TRBV11-2; 10 nucleotides align to TRBD2. The V and J ends lost 0 bases and 7 bases, in that order; junction bases with no gene match: 6. The CDR3 runs to 16 residues. From germline, CDR1 is SGHAT and CDR2 FQNNGV. CDR3 region: CASSLELLAGVNEQFL. CDR3 DNA sequence: TGTGCCAGCAGCTTAGAACTCCTAGCGGGAGTTAATGAGCAGTTCCTC.

This clonotype has ten or more counts. The gene calls are TRBV3-1 and TRBJ2-6, with D uncertain. The V end lost 3 bases, the J end lost 1 base, and 7 bases lay between the germline ends. The CDR3 consists of 15 residues. CDR1 is LGHDT, CDR2 YNNKEL, per germline (reference sequence). This CDR3 reads CASSQGASGANVLTF. CDR3 nucleotide sequence: TGTGCCAGCAGCCAGGGTGCTTCTGGGGCCAACGTCCTGACTTTC. The variable domain in full, completed from reference TRBV3-1 and TRBJ2-6, reads DTAVSQTPKYLVTQMGNDKSIKCEQNLGHDTMYWYKQDSKKFLKIMFSYNNKELIINETVPNRFSPKSPDKAHLNLHINSLELGDSAVYFCASSQGASGANVLTFGAGSRLTVL.

The V call is TRBV28, the J call TRBJ2-2, with 16 bases fitting TRBD2. The J segment lost 4 bases and the V segment lost 5 bases, leaving 10 bases of the junction unmatched. The length of the CDR3 is 19 residues. CDR1 MDHEN and CDR2 SYDVKM come from the germline V gene. The CDR3, as DNA: TGTGCCAGCAGTCCGGCGGGACTAGCGGGAGGGCCTCGCACCGGGGAGCTGTTTTTT. This translates into CASSPAGLAGGPRTGELFF.

The J gene is TRBJ1-3, the V gene TRBV28, with 8 bases matching TRBD1. The CDR3 covers 15 residues. The junction had 5 bases not matched to a gene; V was cut back by 3 bases and J by 4 bases. In germline, CDR1 is MDHEN, CDR2 SYDVKM. The CDR3 loop is CASSFLGQGGNTIYF. The CDR3 DNA reads TGTGCCAGCAGTTTCTTAGGACAGGGCGGAAACACCATATATTTT.

The chain is built from TRBV9 and TRBJ2-5, with D possibly being TRBD1 (6 bases). Germline CDR1 and CDR2: SGDLS and YYNGEE. CDR3 length equals 16 residues. The V and J ends lost 5 bases and 0 bases respectively, with 17 bases between them. DNA for the CDR3: TGTGCCAGCAGTCCCAGGGGAGAACCCCACCAAGAGACCCAGTACTTC. It is translated as CASSPRGEPHQETQYF.

The V and J genes are TRBV27 and TRBJ2-2; D uncertain. Germline-derived CDR1 and CDR2 are MNHEY and SMNVEV (reference sequence). V lost 1 base, J lost 1 base, and 4 bases lay in between. The CDR3 length is 14 residues. The CDR3 loop reads CASSLYKNTGELFF. CDR3 DNA: TGTGCCAGCAGTTTATACAAGAACACCGGGGAGCTGTTTTTT.

The chain couples TRBV25-1 to TRBJ2-5, with 7 bases matching TRBD2. Germline V lookup: CDR1 MGHDK, CDR2 SYGVNS. This CDR3 region has 16 residues. The ends lost 6 bases at V and 3 bases at J; junction bases unmatched: 13. The chain's CDR3 is CASRAHRGLGEETQYF. For the CDR3, the DNA is TGTGCCAGCAGAGCCCACCGAGGACTAGGTGAAGAGACCCAGTACTTC.

This clonotype was seen a handful of times. The J gene is TRBJ2-7, the V gene TRBV20-1; 10 nucleotides align to TRBD2. Unmatched junction bases numbered 5, after V lost 2 bases and J lost 4 bases. Germline V gene sequence: CDR1 DFQATT, CDR2 SNEGSKA (reference sequence). The length of the CDR3 is 14 residues. CDR3 coding DNA: TGCAGTGCTAGATTTGGACTAGCGGATTACGAGCAGTACTTC. Translation gives CSARFGLADYEQYF.

In this sample, this clonotype turned up a few times. The chain has TRBV12-3 or TRBV12-4 and TRBJ2-1, with 10 bases aligning to TRBD2. The CDR3 is made up of 15 amino acids. J was trimmed by 2 bases and V by 6 bases; bases with no gene match: 4. The CDR3: CASRIAGGTYNEQFF. The CDR3, as DNA: TGTGCCAGCAGGATAGCGGGAGGCACCTACAATGAGCAGTTCTTC.

This clonotype has a handful of counts. This rearrangement joins TRBV28 to TRBJ1-5; D gene ambiguous. The length of the CDR3 is 15 residues. Germline assignment: CDR1 MDHEN and CDR2 SYDVKM. V was cut by 5 bases and J by 1 base, with 12 bases left in between. The CDR3 region has the DNA TGTGCCAGCAGTGAGGGAGGGCTCAGCAATCAGCCCCAGCATTTT. This sequence encodes CASSEGGLSNQPQHF.

The CDR3 DNA sequence: TGTGCCAGCAGCCACTATACAGGGACCCACAATGAGCAGTTCTTC. This translates into CASSHYTGTHNEQFF. This chain connects TRBV14 to TRBJ2-1, with D tentatively TRBD1 (6 bases). Germline V CDR1 and CDR2: SGHDN, FVKESK. Trimming removed 3 bases from V and 5 bases from J, with 14 bases in between. The CDR3 is made up of 15 amino acids. Supplemented by reference TRBV14 and TRBJ2-1, the full variable domain reads EAGVTQFPSHSVIEKGQTVTLRCDPISGHDNLYWYRRVMGKEIKFLLHFVKESKQDESGMPNNRFLAERTGGTYSTLKVQPAELEDSGVYFCASSHYTGTHNEQFFGPGTRLTVL.

This clonotype was recorded a few times. The gene calls are TRBV27 and TRBJ2-7; TRBD1 matches at 7 bases. CDR1 and CDR2 (germline): MNHEY, SMNVEV (reference sequence). Germline trimming cut 1 base from V and 7 bases from J; bases unmatched to any gene: 10. CDR3 length equals 15 residues. The CDR3 DNA reads as TGTGCCAGCAGTTTATGGACAGGCCTAAAAAGGGAGCAGTACTTC. Translated, it gives CASSLWTGLKREQYF.

The table lists this clonotype with many counts. The rearrangement uses TRBV11-3 and TRBJ2-3; 7 bases map to TRBD1. The CDR3 is 12 amino acids. Germline V CDR1 and CDR2: SGHNT, YENEEA. Germline trimming cut 0 bases from V and 9 bases from J; bases unmatched to any gene: 0. Written as DNA, the CDR3 is TGTGCCAGCAGCTTAGAGACAGGGACGCAGTATTTT. This gives the protein CASSLETGTQYF.

CDR3 amino acids: CSTGTSTDTQYF. CDR3 DNA sequence: TGTTCGACAGGAACATCCACAGATACGCAGTATTTT. The rearrangement joins TRBV30 to TRBJ2-3; a weak D match, TRBD1 (6 bases). Germline loops: CDR1 GTSNPN, CDR2 SVGIG (reference sequence). CDR3 length equals 12 residues.

The rearrangement links TRBV2 to TRBJ2-3; 13 nucleotides match TRBD2. The CDR3 extends over 18 amino acids. Trimming removed 8 bases from V and 3 bases from J; junction bases left unmatched: 14. The germline CDR1 and CDR2 sequences are SNHLY and FYNNEI. The CDR3 bases are TGTGCCAGCTCAACGGGGGGACTAGCGGGACGTGGGACAGATACGCAGTATTTT. It translates to CASSTGGLAGRGTDTQYF.